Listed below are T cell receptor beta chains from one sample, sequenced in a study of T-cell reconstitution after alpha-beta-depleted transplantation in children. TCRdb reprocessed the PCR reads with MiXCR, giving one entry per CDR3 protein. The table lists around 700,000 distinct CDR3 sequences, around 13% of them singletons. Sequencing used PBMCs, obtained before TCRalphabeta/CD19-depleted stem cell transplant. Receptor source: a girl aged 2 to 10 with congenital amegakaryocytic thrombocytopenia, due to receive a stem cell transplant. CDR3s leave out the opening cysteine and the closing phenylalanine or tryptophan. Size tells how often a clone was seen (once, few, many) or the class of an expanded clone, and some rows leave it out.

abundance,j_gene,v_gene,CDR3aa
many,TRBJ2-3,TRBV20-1,SARDAVPSTDTQY
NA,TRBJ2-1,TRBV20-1,SADPRDSAYNEQF
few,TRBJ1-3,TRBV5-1,ASSLAFGFSGNTIY
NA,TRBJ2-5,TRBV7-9,ASSLNPKETQY
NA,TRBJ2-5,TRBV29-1,SVFTGTETQY
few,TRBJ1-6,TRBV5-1,ASSLWSAGGNNSPLH
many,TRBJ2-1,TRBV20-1,SATPVGEQF
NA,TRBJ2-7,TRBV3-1,ASSRAGGQYDEQY
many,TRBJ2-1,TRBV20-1,SAKPSSGSYNEQF
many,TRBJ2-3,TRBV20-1,SASYRGRTDTQY
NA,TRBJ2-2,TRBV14,ASSQDFFQAQGGELF
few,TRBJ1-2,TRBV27,ASSLTAGQGNYGYT
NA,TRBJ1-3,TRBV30,AWGRGGGNTIY
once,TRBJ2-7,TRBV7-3,ASSLPGRLNEQY
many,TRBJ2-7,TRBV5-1,ASSYLTGTSYEQY
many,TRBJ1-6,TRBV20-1,SAQDVYSSPLH
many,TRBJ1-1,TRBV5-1,ASSMDTGQNTEAF
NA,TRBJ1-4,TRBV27,ASAAGGGRRNEKLF
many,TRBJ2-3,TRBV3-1,ASSHGHWTQY
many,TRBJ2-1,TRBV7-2,ASKRGGSSNEQF
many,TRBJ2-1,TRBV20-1,SARGLAVYNEQF
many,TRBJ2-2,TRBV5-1,ASSYQVSNTGELF
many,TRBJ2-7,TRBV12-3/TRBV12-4,ASSFRPGEQY
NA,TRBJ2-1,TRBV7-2,ASSQKGLARSNEQF
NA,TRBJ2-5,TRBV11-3,ASSLRTGEGETQY